This paragraph reports one TCR beta chain. Its target is not known. Regarding the study as a whole: In terms of TCR gene usage, tumor memory CD4+ T cells clustered together with blood and lymph node memory CD4+ cells, as well as with lymph node naive CD4+ cells. Tumor-infiltrating Treg TCR alpha and beta sequences overlapped most with tumor naive CD4+ T cells, then blood naive.

The length of the CDR3 is 14 residues. Germline lookup yields CDR1 SQVTM and CDR2 ANQGSEA. V shed 3 bases and J shed 2 bases, with 12 bases lying between them. After constant-region reverse-primer amplification, full-length variable regions underwent semi-nested PCR with Nested Universal Primer A. TCRdb itself ran the 5' RACE reads through MiXCR, one entry per CDR3 protein. The sample records under 15,000 distinct CDR3 sequences, roughly 51% being singletons. Cells sorted as Tregs were CD4+, CD25+ and CD127-/low. This rearrangement joins TRBV29-1 to TRBJ2-3, with a weak D call TRBD2 (5 bases). The specimen sequenced was tumor-infiltrating Tregs sorted from the breast tumor. This TCR derives from a female donor with breast cancer. CDR3 DNA sequence: TGCAGCGTTGAGGGAGCACGGAACACAGATACGCAGTATTTT. Encoded protein: CSVEGARNTDTQYF.